Below are 3 T cell receptor beta chains sequenced from a single sample in a study of cytomegalovirus exposure and HLA in healthy donors (dated by TCRdb to 2015 to 2018). Libraries came from the immunoSEQ multiplex PCR assay. The multiplex PCR relied on a mix of 60 forward primers for TCR Vbeta segments and 13 reverse primers for TCR Jbeta segments. Not all clones reach the TCRdb copy of this immuneACCESS table, which keeps in-frame sequences only. Checked studies attribute under half of the gap to unresolved V genes and leave the rest unexplained. Here the sample has approximately 150,000 clones; approximately 72% occur a single time. The top ten constitute 2% to 2.5% of the sample. Sequenced: PBMCs. The receptors were gathered from a human donor in good health.

The chain recombines TRBV19 with TRBJ1-5; no firm D call. The CDR3 has 14 residues. Germline V CDR1 and CDR2: LNHDA, SQIVND (reference sequence). Trimming took off 1 base at V and 8 bases at J, with 12 bases between the two ends. CDR3 amino acids: CASSIVLFPEPQHF. In DNA, the CDR3 is TGTGCCAGTAGTATAGTTCTCTTCCCTGAGCCCCAGCATTTT.

The chain employs TRBV6-5 and TRBJ1-6; the match to TRBD1 covers 10 bases. J was trimmed by 8 bases and V by 1 base; bases with no gene match: 5. The CDR3 contains 16 residues. Germline CDR1 MNHEY, CDR2 SVGAGI. The CDR3 nucleotides read TGTGCCAGCAGTTACTTCTCCGGGACAGGGGATTCACCCCTCCACTTT. Encoded protein: CASSYFSGTGDSPLHF.

This clone was found a few times. The chain is built from TRBV27 and TRBJ1-3; 9 bases are a match to TRBD1. Germline V CDR1 and CDR2: MNHEY, SMNVEV (reference sequence). This CDR3 contains 16 residues. The trim removed 4 bases at V and 2 bases at J, leaving 6 bases unmatched. The CDR3 coding sequence is TGTGCCAGCAGTTCCCTCACAGGGGGCACTGGAAACACCATATATTTT. Its protein is CASSSLTGGTGNTIYF.